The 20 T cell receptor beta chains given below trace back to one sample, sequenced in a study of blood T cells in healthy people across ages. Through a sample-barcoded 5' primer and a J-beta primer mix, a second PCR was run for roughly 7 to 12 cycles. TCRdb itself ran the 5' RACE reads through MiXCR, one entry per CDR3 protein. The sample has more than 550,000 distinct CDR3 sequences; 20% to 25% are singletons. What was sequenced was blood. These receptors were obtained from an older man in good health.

CDR3 sequence (DNA): TGTGCCATCAGTGAGCGGACGGGCAACACTGAAGCTTTCTTT. Its protein product is CAISERTGNTEAFF. The chain is built from TRBV10-3 and TRBJ1-1; no firm D call. Trimming took off 2 bases at V and 2 bases at J, with 9 bases between the two ends. The CDR3 contains 14 residues. CDR1 is ENHRY and CDR2 is SYGVKD in the germline V gene.

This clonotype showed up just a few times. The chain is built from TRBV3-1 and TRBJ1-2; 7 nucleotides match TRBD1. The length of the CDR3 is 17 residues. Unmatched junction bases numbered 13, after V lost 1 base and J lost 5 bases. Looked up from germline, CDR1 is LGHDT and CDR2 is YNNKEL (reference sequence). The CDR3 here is CASSQGIGGGSAYGYTF. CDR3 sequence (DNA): TGTGCCAGCAGCCAAGGGATAGGGGGCGGATCGGCTTATGGCTACACCTTC.

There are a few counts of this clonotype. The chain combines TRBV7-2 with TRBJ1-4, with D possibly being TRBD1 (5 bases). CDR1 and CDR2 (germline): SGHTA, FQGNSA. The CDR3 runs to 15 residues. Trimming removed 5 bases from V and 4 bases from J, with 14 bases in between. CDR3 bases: TGTGCCAGCAGCCTAGACGGGGGAAATAATGAAAAACTGTTTTTT. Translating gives CASSLDGGNNEKLFF.

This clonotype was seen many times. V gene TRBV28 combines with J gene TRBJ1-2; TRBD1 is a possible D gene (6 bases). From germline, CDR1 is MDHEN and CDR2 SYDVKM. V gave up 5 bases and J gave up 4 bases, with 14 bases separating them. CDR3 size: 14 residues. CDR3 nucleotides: TGTGCCAGCAGTCCGGGGGGCGCGGGCTATGGCTACACCTTC. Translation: CASSPGGAGYGYTF.

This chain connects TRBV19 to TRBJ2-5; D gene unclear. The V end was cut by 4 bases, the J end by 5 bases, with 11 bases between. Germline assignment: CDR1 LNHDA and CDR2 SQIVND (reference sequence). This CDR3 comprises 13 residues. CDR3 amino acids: CASSRGYGETQYF. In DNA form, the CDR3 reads TGTGCCAGTAGTAGGGGTTACGGGGAGACCCAGTACTTC.

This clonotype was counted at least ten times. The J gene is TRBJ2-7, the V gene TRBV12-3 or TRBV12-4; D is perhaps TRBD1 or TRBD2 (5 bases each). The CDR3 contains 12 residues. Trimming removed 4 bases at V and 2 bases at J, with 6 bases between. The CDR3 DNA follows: TGTGCCAGCAGTTGGGACGCCTACGAGCAGTACTTC. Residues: CASSWDAYEQYF.

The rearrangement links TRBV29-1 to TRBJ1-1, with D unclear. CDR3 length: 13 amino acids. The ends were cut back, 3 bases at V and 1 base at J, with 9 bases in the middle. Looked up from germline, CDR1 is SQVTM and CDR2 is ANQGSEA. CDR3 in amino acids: CSVDLFGNTEAFF. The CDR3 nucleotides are TGCAGCGTTGATTTGTTCGGGAACACTGAAGCTTTCTTT. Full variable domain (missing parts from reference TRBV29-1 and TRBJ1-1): SAVISQKPSRDICQRGTSLTIQCQVDSQVTMMFWYRQQPGQSLTLIATANQGSEATYESGFVIDKFPISRPNLTFSTLTVSNMSPEDSSIYLCSVDLFGNTEAFFGQGTRLTVV.

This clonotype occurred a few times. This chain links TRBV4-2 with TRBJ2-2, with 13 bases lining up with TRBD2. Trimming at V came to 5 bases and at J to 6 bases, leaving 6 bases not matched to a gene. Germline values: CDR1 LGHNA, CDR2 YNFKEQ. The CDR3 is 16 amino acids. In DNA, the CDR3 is TGTGCCAGCAGCTCAGGACTAGCGGGAGTGGCCGGGGAGCTGTTTTTT. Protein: CASSSGLAGVAGELFF.

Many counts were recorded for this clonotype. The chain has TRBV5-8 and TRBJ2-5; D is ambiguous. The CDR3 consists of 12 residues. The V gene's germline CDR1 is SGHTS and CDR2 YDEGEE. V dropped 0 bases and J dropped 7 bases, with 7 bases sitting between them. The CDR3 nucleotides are TGTGCCAGCAGCTTGGACTTATCGACCCAGTACTTC. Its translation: CASSLDLSTQYF.

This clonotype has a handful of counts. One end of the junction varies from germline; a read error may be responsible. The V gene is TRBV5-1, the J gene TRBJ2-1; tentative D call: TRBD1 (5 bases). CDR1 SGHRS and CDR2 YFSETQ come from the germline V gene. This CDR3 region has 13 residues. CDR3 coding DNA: TGCGCCAGCGGCTTGGTAGGGGTGAATGAGCAGTTCTTC. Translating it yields CASGLVGVNEQFF.

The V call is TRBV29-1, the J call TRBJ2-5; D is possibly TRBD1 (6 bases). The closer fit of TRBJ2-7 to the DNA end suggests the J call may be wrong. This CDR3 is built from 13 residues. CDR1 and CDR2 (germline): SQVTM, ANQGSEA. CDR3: CSVPGTRLYEQYF. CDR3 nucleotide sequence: TGCAGCGTTCCGGGGACAAGGCTCTACGAGCAGTACTTC.

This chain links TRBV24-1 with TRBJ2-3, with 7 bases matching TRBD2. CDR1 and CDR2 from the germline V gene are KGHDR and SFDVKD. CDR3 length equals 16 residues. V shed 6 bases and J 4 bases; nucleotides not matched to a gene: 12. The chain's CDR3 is CATSTRTSGWADTQYF. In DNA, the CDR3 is TGTGCCACCAGTACCCGGACTAGTGGATGGGCAGATACGCAGTATTTT.

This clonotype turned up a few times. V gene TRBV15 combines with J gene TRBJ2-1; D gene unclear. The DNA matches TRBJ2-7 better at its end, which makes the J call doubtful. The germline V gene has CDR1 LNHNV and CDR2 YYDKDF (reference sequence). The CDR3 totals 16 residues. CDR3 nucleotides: TGTGCCACCAGCGGATCAACGGAGTACCCCTACAATGAGCAGTACTTC. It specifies CATSGSTEYPYNEQYF.

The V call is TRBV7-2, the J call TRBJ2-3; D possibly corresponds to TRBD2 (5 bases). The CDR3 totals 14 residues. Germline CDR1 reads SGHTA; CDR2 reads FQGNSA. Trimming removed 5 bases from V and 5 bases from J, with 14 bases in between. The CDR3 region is CASSPRDYRDTQYF. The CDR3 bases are TGTGCCAGCAGCCCTCGGGATTATCGAGATACGCAGTATTTT.

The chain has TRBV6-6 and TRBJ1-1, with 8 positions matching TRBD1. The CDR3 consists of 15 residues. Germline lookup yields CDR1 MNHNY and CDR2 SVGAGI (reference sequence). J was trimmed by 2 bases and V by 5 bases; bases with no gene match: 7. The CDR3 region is CASSARTGINTEAFF. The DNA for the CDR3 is TGTGCCAGCAGTGCCCGGACAGGGATTAACACTGAAGCTTTCTTT.

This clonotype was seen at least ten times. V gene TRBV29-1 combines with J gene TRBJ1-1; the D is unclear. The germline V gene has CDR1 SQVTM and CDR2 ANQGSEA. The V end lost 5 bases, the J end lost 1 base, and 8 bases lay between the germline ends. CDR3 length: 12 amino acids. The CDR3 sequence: CSVRAGNTEAFF. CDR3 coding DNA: TGCAGCGTTCGGGCAGGGAACACTGAAGCTTTCTTT.

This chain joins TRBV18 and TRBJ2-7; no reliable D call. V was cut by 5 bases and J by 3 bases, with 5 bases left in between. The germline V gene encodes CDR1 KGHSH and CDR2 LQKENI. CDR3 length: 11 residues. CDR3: CASSSIYEQYF. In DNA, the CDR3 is TGTGCCAGCTCATCCATCTACGAGCAGTACTTC.

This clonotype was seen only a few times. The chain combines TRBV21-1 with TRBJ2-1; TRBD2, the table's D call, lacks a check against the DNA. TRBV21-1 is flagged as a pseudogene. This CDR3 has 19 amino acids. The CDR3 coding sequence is TGTGCCAGCAGCACCCGGACTTTATTGCTAGCGGATTTCTACAATGAGCAGTTCTTC. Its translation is CASSTRTLLLADFYNEQFF.

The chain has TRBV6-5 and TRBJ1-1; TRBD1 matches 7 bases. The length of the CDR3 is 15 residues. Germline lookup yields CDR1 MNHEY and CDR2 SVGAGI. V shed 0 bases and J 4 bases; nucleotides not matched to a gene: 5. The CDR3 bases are TGTGCCAGCAGTTACTCGATTTACAGGGGCACTGAAGCTTTCTTT. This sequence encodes CASSYSIYRGTEAFF.

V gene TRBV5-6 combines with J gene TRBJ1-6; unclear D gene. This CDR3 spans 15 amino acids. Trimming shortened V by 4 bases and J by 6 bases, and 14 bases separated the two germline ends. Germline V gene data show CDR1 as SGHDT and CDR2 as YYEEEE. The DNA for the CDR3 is TGTGCCAGCAGCCCTCGAGGAGTCCCTAATTCACCCCTCCACTTT. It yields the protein CASSPRGVPNSPLHF.